A single sample is the source of the 26 T cell receptor beta chains below, sequenced in a study of control samples from healthy donors and cancer patients. Data came from immunoSEQ multiplex PCR; TCRdb stores just in-frame clones and leaves some out. This table holds 150,000 or so clones, around nine tenths found once. The material sequenced was blood. These receptors originate from a man between 40 and 49 years old in good health.

The chain uses TRBV18 and TRBJ1-5, with D maybe TRBD1 (5 bases). V lost 1 base, J lost 3 bases, and 7 bases lay in between. The CDR3 consists of 14 residues. In germline, CDR1 is KGHSH, CDR2 LQKENI. The CDR3 DNA is TGTGCCAGCTCACCACTACAGGACAATCAGCCCCAGCATTTT. Residues: CASSPLQDNQPQHF.

A few counts support this clone. The V call is TRBV30, the J call TRBJ1-2; weak D call: TRBD1 (5 bases). V lost 3 bases, J lost 6 bases, and 14 bases lay in between. Looked up from germline, CDR1 is GTSNPN and CDR2 is SVGIG (reference sequence). The CDR3 totals 13 residues. CDR3: CAWSGALVHGYTF. The CDR3 region has the DNA TGTGCCTGGAGCGGGGCATTAGTACATGGCTACACCTTC.

The chain couples TRBV3-1 (or the pseudogene TRBV3-2) to TRBJ2-2; D is ambiguous. V was pared by 0 bases and J by 0 bases, with 5 bases between. The CDR3 runs to 15 residues. Germline CDR1 reads LGHDT; CDR2 reads YNNKEL (reference sequence). CDR3 sequence reads: CASSQERTNTGELFF. The CDR3 DNA sequence: TGTGCCAGCAGCCAAGAGCGCACGAACACCGGGGAGCTGTTTTTT.

CDR3 bases: TGTGCCAGCAGTTACCAGGCCGCCATCTCCTACGAGCAGTACTTC. This sequence encodes CASSYQAAISYEQYF. The chain joins TRBV6-5 to TRBJ2-7, with D unresolved. V was shortened by 2 bases and J by 0 bases, with 11 bases between the two germline ends. Germline CDR1 reads MNHEY; CDR2 reads SVGAGI. The CDR3 is made up of 15 amino acids.

This chain connects TRBV19 to TRBJ1-4, with TRBD1 identical over 8 bases. The length of the CDR3 is 14 residues. With V trimmed by 5 bases and J by 8 bases, 7 bases remained unmatched. Germline V gene lookup returns CDR1 LNHDA and CDR2 SQIVND (reference sequence). The CDR3 is CASSPGQAQEKLFF. DNA of the CDR3: TGTGCCAGTAGTCCGGGACAGGCCCAGGAAAAACTGTTTTTT.

The count of this clone is one. The chain has TRBV7-9 and TRBJ2-5; weak D call: TRBD2 (6 bases). Germline CDR1 reads SEHNR; CDR2 reads FQNEAQ (reference sequence). V gave up 5 bases and J gave up 5 bases, with 21 bases separating them. The CDR3 contains 16 residues. The CDR3 here is CASSPSGSGLGETQYF. CDR3 DNA sequence: TGTGCCAGCAGCCCGTCGGGTAGCGGCCTGGGGGAGACCCAGTACTTC.

This chain joins TRBV7-9 and TRBJ2-5, with 11 bases fitting TRBD2. The CDR3 extends over 15 amino acids. Germline assignment: CDR1 SEHNR and CDR2 FQNEAQ (reference sequence). With V trimmed by 2 bases and J by 2 bases, 1 base remained unmatched. The CDR3 spells CASSLLAGGQETQYF. DNA for the CDR3: TGTGCCAGCAGCTTACTAGCGGGGGGACAAGAGACCCAGTACTTC.

This clone was seen only a few times. The gene calls are TRBV12-5 and TRBJ2-5; the match to TRBD2 covers 7 bases. CDR1 LGHNT and CDR2 FRNRAP come from the germline V gene. The V gene end was trimmed by 8 bases and the J gene end by 0 bases; junction bases not matched to a gene: 12. This CDR3 spans 16 amino acids. CDR3 loop: CASSQGGEGYQETQYF. The CDR3 nucleotides are TGTGCTAGTTCACAAGGCGGGGAGGGTTACCAAGAGACCCAGTACTTC.

This chain uses TRBV19 with TRBJ1-1, with 7 bases aligning to TRBD1. Germline lookup yields CDR1 LNHDA and CDR2 SQIVND (reference sequence). The CDR3 sequence is 16 residues long. V was pared by 7 bases and J by 0 bases, with 11 bases of the junction left unmatched. The chain's CDR3 is CASTIRQGDMNTEAFF. The CDR3 region has the DNA TGTGCCAGTACCATACGGCAGGGGGATATGAACACTGAAGCTTTCTTT.

The gene calls are TRBV4-1 and TRBJ2-3; D is tentatively TRBD1 or TRBD2 (5 bases each). Deletions cut 4 bases from V and 0 bases from J, with 14 bases between. Looked up from germline, CDR1 is MGHRA and CDR2 is YSYEKL. This CDR3 is built from 16 residues. This chain's CDR3 is CASSLGTTASTDTQYF. The CDR3 DNA follows: TGCGCCAGCAGCCTCGGGACGACGGCTAGCACAGATACGCAGTATTTT.

Concerning this clone itself: At the DNA level, this CDR3 is encoded by other sequences in the same sample as well. The gene calls are TRBV24-1 and TRBJ1-5, with D perhaps TRBD1 (6 bases). The CDR3 sequence is 13 residues long. V was pared by 5 bases and J by 5 bases, with 9 bases between. CDR1 and CDR2 (germline): KGHDR, SFDVKD. The CDR3 reads CATSGSGDQPQHF. For the CDR3, the DNA is TGTGCCACCAGTGGGTCAGGGGATCAGCCCCAGCATTTT.

This clone was picked up a small number of times. In DNA form, the CDR3 reads TGCGCCAGCAGCTTGGTTCTAGAAGGCGAGCAGTACTTC. Its translation is CASSLVLEGEQYF. The chain carries TRBV5-1 and TRBJ2-7; D unclear. V was clipped by 0 bases and J by 6 bases, with 10 bases between them. The CDR3 totals 13 residues. Germline V CDR1 and CDR2: SGHRS, YFSETQ.

In its sample, this clone was seen once. The chain joins TRBV27 to TRBJ2-5; no firm D call. Trimming left V 7 bases short and J 4 bases short, with 13 bases between. Germline CDR1 MNHEY, CDR2 SMNVEV (reference sequence). This CDR3 has 13 residues. CDR3 sequence: CASKLGNGETQYF. The CDR3 nucleotides are TGTGCCAGCAAGCTTGGGAATGGAGAGACCCAGTACTTC.

In DNA, the CDR3 is TGTGCCAGCTCACCAGTAGCGGGGGACTCCTACGAGCAGTACTTC. This sequence encodes CASSPVAGDSYEQYF. The J gene is TRBJ2-7, the V gene TRBV18; 9 nucleotides align to TRBD2. This CDR3 has 15 residues. Germline lookup yields CDR1 KGHSH and CDR2 LQKENI. V shed 2 bases, J shed 0 bases, and the junction held 2 bases outside the gene matches. Combining the CDR3 with reference TRBV18 and TRBJ2-7 gives the whole variable domain NAGVMQNPRHLVRRRGQEARLRCSPMKGHSHVYWYRQLPEEGLKFMVYLQKENIIDESGMPKERFSAEFPKEGPSILRIQQVVRGDSAAYFCASSPVAGDSYEQYFGPGTRLTVT.

The chain links TRBV27 to TRBJ2-7, with unresolved D. V lost 5 bases to trimming and J lost 2 bases, with 10 bases between them. CDR3 size: 13 residues. In germline, CDR1 is MNHEY, CDR2 SMNVEV (reference sequence). CDR3 amino acids: CASSRYTTYEQYF. The CDR3, as DNA: TGTGCCAGCAGTCGATACACAACCTACGAGCAGTACTTC.

V and J are TRBV15 and TRBJ1-1; D not resolved. The CDR3 is made up of 12 amino acids. The V and J ends lost 4 bases and 6 bases respectively, with 9 bases between them. Germline lookup yields CDR1 LNHNV and CDR2 YYDKDF (reference sequence). The DNA for the CDR3 is TGTGCCACCAGCATAGGGCGGTCTGAAGCTTTCTTT. Translated: CATSIGRSEAFF. Looking up the rest from reference TRBV15 and TRBJ1-1 gives the full variable domain: DAMVIQNPRYQVTQFGKPVTLSCSQTLNHNVMYWYQQKSSQAPKLLFHYYDKDFNNEADTPDNFQSRRPNTSFCFLDIRSPGLGDTAMYLCATSIGRSEAFFGQGTRLTVV.

V is TRBV19 and J is TRBJ2-3; 9 nucleotides agree with TRBD2. The trim removed 3 bases at V and 0 bases at J, leaving 10 bases unmatched. Germline V gives CDR1 LNHDA, CDR2 SQIVND (reference sequence). The length of the CDR3 is 18 residues. CDR3: CASSIPASGVSSTDTQYF. DNA of the CDR3: TGTGCCAGTAGTATTCCGGCTAGCGGGGTGTCTAGCACAGATACGCAGTATTTT.

The V call is TRBV5-5, the J call TRBJ1-1, with 7 nucleotides matching TRBD1. V shed 0 bases and J 3 bases; nucleotides not matched to a gene: 5. The CDR3 runs 15 residues. CDR1 SGHKS and CDR2 YYEKEE come from the germline V gene (reference sequence). For the CDR3, the DNA is TGTGCCAGCAGCTTGGAGGGGGCATCGCACACTGAAGCTTTCTTT. It is translated as CASSLEGASHTEAFF.

This clone was observed a single time. V gene TRBV5-1 combines with J gene TRBJ1-1, with D tentatively TRBD1 (6 bases). Germline-derived CDR1 and CDR2 are SGHRS and YFSETQ. V was clipped by 5 bases and J by 6 bases, with 17 bases between them. The CDR3 has 14 residues. CDR3 coding DNA: TGCGCCAGCAGGCTCGGGGGCGCGGAGGCTGAAGCTTTCTTT. Amino acids: CASRLGGAEAEAFF.

The gene calls are TRBV5-6 and TRBJ1-6, with TRBD1 matching 9 bases. The CDR3 sequence is 17 residues long. Trimming removed 4 bases from V and 3 bases from J; junction bases left unmatched: 8. Germline CDR1 and CDR2: SGHDT and YYEEEE. DNA for the CDR3: TGTGCCAGCAGCGCGGGACAGGGACTCTTCTATAATTCACCCCTCCACTTT. The encoded protein is CASSAGQGLFYNSPLHF.

DNA of the CDR3: TGTGCCATCCGGGACAGCTCTGGGGCCAACGTCCTGACTTTC. It yields the protein CAIRDSSGANVLTF. This chain uses TRBV10-3 with TRBJ2-6, with 7 bases aligning to TRBD1. Germline V gene data show CDR1 as ENHRY and CDR2 as SYGVKD. The V and J ends lost 8 bases and 0 bases, in that order; junction bases with no gene match: 1. The CDR3 sequence is 14 residues long.

The rearrangement uses TRBV27 and TRBJ2-3, with 7 nucleotides matching TRBD1. There are 15 residues in the CDR3. V shed 4 bases and J 4 bases; nucleotides not matched to a gene: 8. Germline CDR1 reads MNHEY; CDR2 reads SMNVEV (reference sequence). CDR3 region: CASSSRQGRSDTQYF. CDR3 in DNA: TGTGCCAGCAGTTCCAGACAGGGACGGTCAGATACGCAGTATTTT.

V and J are TRBV18 and TRBJ1-1; D ambiguous. This CDR3 has 13 amino acids. V was shortened by 3 bases and J by 3 bases, with 8 bases between the two germline ends. CDR1 KGHSH and CDR2 LQKENI come from the germline V gene. The CDR3: CASSPDFYTEAFF. The CDR3 DNA follows: TGTGCCAGCTCACCGGATTTCTACACTGAAGCTTTCTTT.

The chain recombines TRBV28 with TRBJ1-3, with unresolved D. Germline assignment: CDR1 MDHEN and CDR2 SYDVKM. The CDR3 sequence is 14 residues long. Trimming shortened V by 7 bases and J by 1 base, and 11 bases separated the two germline ends. The CDR3 loop reads CASTTTGSGNTIYF. CDR3 in DNA: TGTGCCAGCACTACAACTGGTTCTGGAAACACCATATATTTT.

CDR3 amino acids: CASSLLGGENTEAFF. DNA of the CDR3: TGTGCCAGCAGCTTGTTAGGGGGCGAGAACACTGAAGCTTTCTTT. This chain joins TRBV5-6 and TRBJ1-1; TRBD1 matches at 7 bases. Germline V gives CDR1 SGHDT, CDR2 YYEEEE. The V gene end was trimmed by 1 base and the J gene end by 1 base; junction bases not matched to a gene: 4. The CDR3 extends over 15 amino acids.

The chain combines TRBV3-1 (or the pseudogene TRBV3-2) with TRBJ1-4; D not resolved. The CDR3 spans 14 residues. The V gene's germline CDR1 is LGHDT and CDR2 YNNKEL (reference sequence). V gave up 4 bases and J gave up 8 bases, with 14 bases separating them. The CDR3 DNA reads as TGTGCCAGCAGCCTTTCTGGTGAGGCGGAAAAACTGTTTTTT. Encoded protein: CASSLSGEAEKLFF.